The T cell receptor beta chain described here comes from a study of graft-versus-host responses after intestinal transplantation. About the study: Recipients uniformly received anti-thymocyte globulin induction, followed by tacrolimus and steroids for around 3 years.

Overall study results and limits: GvH clones surfaced in recipient marrow, some emerging earlier in ileum or blood.

Assay used: immunoSEQ multiplex PCR; TCRdb lists only in-frame clones, some missing. The sample records roughly 89,000 clones, 90% to 95% being singletons. V dropped 0 bases and J dropped 2; count of bases not matched to a gene: 10. This CDR3 is 19 amino acids long. CDR1 and CDR2 from the germline V gene are SEHNR and FQNEAQ (reference sequence). As to this clone: The antigen is not known.

This receptor was taken from a human donor who received an intestinal transplant. The chain joins TRBV7-9 to TRBJ1-2; 12 bases line up with TRBD1. The source was unstimulated CD4+ T cells sorted from spleen or lymph node cells, collected before intestinal transplant. The CDR3, as DNA: TGTGCCAGCAGCTTAGCTCTTACGGGGACAGGGGGCGAAAACTATGGCTACACCTTC. It specifies CASSLALTGTGGENYGYTF.